The entry below gives a single T cell receptor beta chain sequence along with its context. Antigen: not known. The data belong to a study of cytomegalovirus exposure and HLA in healthy donors. Whole-study results and caveats: A list of approximately 150 TCR beta chains associated with cytomegalovirus was given. As a later analysis showed, several of the most significant clusters appeared to be linked to common viral pathogens.

PCR used 60 Vbeta primers and 13 Jbeta primers. TCRdb keeps only in-frame clones here, not all; method: immunoSEQ multiplex PCR. The sample records some 170,000 clones, about 81% being singletons. Nominally healthy donors provided the samples, though records likely missed some immune exposures. CDR3 length: 15 amino acids. Germline CDR1 MNHEY, CDR2 SVGAGI. The ends lost 6 bases at V and 3 bases at J; junction bases unmatched: 7. Sequencing was carried out using PBMCs. The V gene is TRBV6-5, the J gene TRBJ1-5, with 8 bases matching TRBD1. The TCR was taken from a woman aged 25 to 39 in good health and CMV-seronegative. The DNA for the CDR3 is TGTGCCAGCAGCCCCCGGACAGGGAACAATCAGCCCCAGCATTTT. This codes for CASSPRTGNNQPQHF.